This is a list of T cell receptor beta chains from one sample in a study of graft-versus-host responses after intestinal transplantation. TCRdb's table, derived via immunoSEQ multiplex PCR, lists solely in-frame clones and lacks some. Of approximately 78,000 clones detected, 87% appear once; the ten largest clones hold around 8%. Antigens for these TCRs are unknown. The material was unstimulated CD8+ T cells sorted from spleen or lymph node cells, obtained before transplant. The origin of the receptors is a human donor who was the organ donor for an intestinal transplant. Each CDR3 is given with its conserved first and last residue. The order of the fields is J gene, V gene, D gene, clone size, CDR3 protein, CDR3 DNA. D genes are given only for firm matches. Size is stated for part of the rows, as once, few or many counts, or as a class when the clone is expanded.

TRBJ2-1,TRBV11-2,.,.,CASSEVGTFYEQFF,TGTGCCAGCAGCGAAGTTGGGACTTTTTATGAGCAGTTCTTC
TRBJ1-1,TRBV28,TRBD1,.,CASRSGQVNTEAFF,TGTGCCAGCAGATCGGGACAGGTGAACACTGAAGCTTTCTTT
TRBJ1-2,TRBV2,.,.,CASSDRRYTF,TGTGCCAGCAGTGATAGACGCTACACCTTC
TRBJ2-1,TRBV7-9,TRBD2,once,CASSLGTSYEQFF,TGTGCCAGCAGCTTGGGGACTAGCTATGAGCAGTTCTTC
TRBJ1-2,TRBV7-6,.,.,CASSPTMTGGYTF,TGTGCCAGCAGCCCCACGATGACAGGCGGCTACACCTTC
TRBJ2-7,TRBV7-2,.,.,CASSFGVGSYEQYF,TGTGCCAGCAGCTTCGGGGTCGGCTCCTACGAGCAGTACTTC
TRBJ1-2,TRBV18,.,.,CASSPPDSPYYGYTF,TGTGCCAGCTCACCACCGGACAGCCCATACTATGGCTACACCTTC
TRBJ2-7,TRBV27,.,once,CASSYSRGAGYEQYF,TGTGCCAGCAGTTACTCCCGGGGGGCTGGCTACGAGCAGTACTTC
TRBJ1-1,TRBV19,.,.,CASSIDQGGTEAFF,TGTGCCAGTAGTATAGATCAGGGCGGCACTGAAGCTTTCTTT
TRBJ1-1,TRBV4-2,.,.,CASSQVDLEEAFF,TGTGCCAGCAGCCAAGTTGACCTTGAGGAAGCTTTCTTT
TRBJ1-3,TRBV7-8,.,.,CASSSDGGAGGNTIYF,TGTGCCAGCAGCTCCGATGGGGGGGCGGGCGGAAACACCATATATTTT
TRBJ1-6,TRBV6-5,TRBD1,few,CASSGTESAPLHF,TGTGCCAGCAGCGGGACAGAATCTGCACCCCTCCACTTT
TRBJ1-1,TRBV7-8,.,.,CASLNDTEAFF,TGTGCCAGCCTAAACGACACTGAAGCTTTCTTT
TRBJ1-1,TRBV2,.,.,CASSEALGGNTEAFF,TGTGCCAGCAGTGAAGCGCTTGGAGGGAACACTGAAGCTTTCTTT
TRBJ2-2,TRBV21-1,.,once,CASSFTTTNTGELFF,TGTGCCAGCAGCTTCACTACTACGAACACCGGGGAGCTGTTTTTT
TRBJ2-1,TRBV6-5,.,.,CASSYAGYSNEQFF,TGTGCCAGCAGTTACGCAGGGTACAGCAATGAGCAGTTCTTC
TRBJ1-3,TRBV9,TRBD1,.,CASSVEGQTSGNTIYF,TGTGCCAGCAGCGTAGAGGGACAGACCTCTGGAAACACCATATATTTT
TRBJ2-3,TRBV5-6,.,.,CASSLWTDTTDTQYF,TGTGCCAGCAGCTTGTGGACAGACACCACAGATACGCAGTATTTT
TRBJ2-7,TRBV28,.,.,CASSFGQTYEQYF,TGTGCCAGCAGTTTTGGTCAGACCTACGAGCAGTACTTC
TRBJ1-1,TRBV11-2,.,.,CASSLFSPARVKNTEAFF,TGTGCCAGCAGCTTATTTTCGCCCGCGAGGGTTAAGAACACTGAAGCTTTCTTT
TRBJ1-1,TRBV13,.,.,CASSLRGGHPKNTEAFF,TGTGCCAGCAGCTTAAGGGGGGGACATCCAAAGAACACTGAAGCTTTCTTT
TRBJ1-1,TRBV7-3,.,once,CASSLTPIIRTTVNTEAFF,TGTGCCAGCAGCTTAACTCCAATAATCCGGACGACAGTCAACACTGAAGCTTTCTTT
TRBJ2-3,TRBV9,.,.,CASNAGASTDTQYF,TGTGCCAGCAATGCAGGCGCTAGCACAGATACGCAGTATTTT
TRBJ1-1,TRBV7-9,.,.,CASSPTTSTLNTEAFF,TGTGCCAGCAGCCCAACGACCTCAACCCTGAACACTGAAGCTTTCTTT
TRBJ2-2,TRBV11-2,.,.,CASSWKIGELFF,TGTGCCAGCAGCTGGAAAATCGGGGAGCTGTTTTTT
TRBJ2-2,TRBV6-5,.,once,CASSYYRTVNTGELFF,TGTGCCAGCAGTTACTATCGGACAGTCAACACCGGGGAGCTGTTTTTT
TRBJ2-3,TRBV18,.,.,CASSPTRGADTQYF,TGTGCCAGCTCACCCACGAGGGGCGCAGATACGCAGTATTTT
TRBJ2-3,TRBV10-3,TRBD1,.,CAISGTGETDTQYF,TGTGCCATCAGTGGGACAGGGGAGACAGATACGCAGTATTTT
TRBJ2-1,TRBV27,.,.,CASSLSKGPFPNEQFF,TGTGCCAGCAGTTTATCAAAGGGACCCTTCCCCAATGAGCAGTTCTTC
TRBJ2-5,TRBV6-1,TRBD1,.,CASSGQGAFGETQYF,TGTGCCAGCAGTGGACAGGGGGCTTTTGGGGAGACCCAGTACTTC
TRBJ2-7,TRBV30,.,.,CAWASGTTIYEQYF,TGTGCCTGGGCATCCGGGACAACGATCTACGAGCAGTACTTC
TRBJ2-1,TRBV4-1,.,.,CASSPYTGLQSWSTYNEQFF,TGCGCCAGCAGCCCTTACACAGGGTTACAAAGTTGGAGTACCTACAATGAGCAGTTCTTC
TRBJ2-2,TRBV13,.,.,CASSSHGHTGELFF,TGTGCCAGCAGCTCACACGGACACACCGGGGAGCTGTTTTTT
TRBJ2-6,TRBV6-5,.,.,CASSYSGSGANVLTF,TGTGCCAGCAGTTACTCGGGGTCCGGGGCCAACGTCCTGACTTTC
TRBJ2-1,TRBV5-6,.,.,CASSLFAGDNEQFF,TGTGCCAGCAGCTTGTTTGCAGGGGACAATGAGCAGTTCTTC
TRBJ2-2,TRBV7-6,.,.,CASSTGSNTGELFF,TGTGCCAGCTCCACAGGGTCGAACACCGGGGAGCTGTTTTTT
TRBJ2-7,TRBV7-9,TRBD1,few,CASSLARDSHEQYF,TGTGCCAGCAGCTTAGCACGGGACAGCCACGAGCAGTACTTC
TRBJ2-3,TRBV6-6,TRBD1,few,CASGTGGSTDTQYF,TGTGCCAGCGGGACAGGGGGCTCCACAGATACGCAGTATTTT
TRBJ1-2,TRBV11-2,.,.,CASSLGVRPQYGYTF,TGTGCCAGCAGCTTAGGGGTCAGGCCCCAATATGGCTACACCTTC
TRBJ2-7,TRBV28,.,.,CASSWTAIGEQYF,TGTGCCAGCAGTTGGACAGCCATAGGCGAGCAGTACTTC
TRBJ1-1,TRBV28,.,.,CASIRGGTEAFF,TGTGCCAGCATTCGAGGGGGGACTGAAGCTTTCTTT
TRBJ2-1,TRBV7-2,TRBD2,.,CASSSPPTGGAHEQFF,TGTGCCAGCAGCTCCCCCCCCACGGGGGGGGCCCATGAGCAGTTCTTC
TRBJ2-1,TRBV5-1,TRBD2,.,CASRPTRESTHNEQFF,TGCGCCAGCAGACCCACGCGGGAGTCGACGCACAATGAGCAGTTCTTC
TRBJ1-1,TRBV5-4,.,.,CASSLVPNTEAFF,TGTGCCAGCAGCTTGGTACCGAACACTGAAGCTTTCTTT
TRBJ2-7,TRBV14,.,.,CASSHGGFDEQYF,TGTGCCAGCAGCCATGGAGGGTTCGACGAGCAGTACTTC
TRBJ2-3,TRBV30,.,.,CAWSVGGIPDTQYF,TGTGCCTGGAGTGTCGGTGGTATCCCAGATACGCAGTATTTT
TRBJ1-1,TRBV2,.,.,CASKGRLYYEAFF,TGTGCCAGCAAGGGCAGGTTGTACTATGAAGCTTTCTTT
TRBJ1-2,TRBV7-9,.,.,CASSSSDSKYYDYTF,TGTGCCAGCAGCTCTTCAGACAGTAAGTACTATGACTACACCTTC
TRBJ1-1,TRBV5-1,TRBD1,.,CASSLYPSLVPGTGNTEAFF,TGCGCCAGCAGCTTGTACCCGTCCCTTGTGCCGGGGACAGGGAACACTGAAGCTTTCTTT
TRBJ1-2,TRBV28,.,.,CASSLRGASNYGYTF,TGTGCCAGCAGTTTGAGGGGGGCCTCTAACTATGGCTACACCTTC
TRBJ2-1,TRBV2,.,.,CASSPKFF,TGTGCCAGCAGCCCCAAGTTCTTC
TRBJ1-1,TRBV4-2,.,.,CASSQVGADMEAFF,TGTGCCAGCAGCCAGGTGGGGGCTGATATGGAAGCTTTCTTT
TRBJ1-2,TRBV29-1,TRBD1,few,CSAVQGSNYGYTF,TGCAGCGCCGTACAGGGGTCCAACTATGGCTACACCTTC
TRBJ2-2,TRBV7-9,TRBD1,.,CASSPPGTGDTGELFF,TGTGCCAGCAGCCCCCCTGGGACAGGGGACACCGGGGAGCTGTTTTTT
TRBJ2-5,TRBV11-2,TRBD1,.,CASSLEYRGQETQYF,TGTGCCAGCAGCTTAGAGTACAGGGGGCAGGAGACCCAGTACTTC
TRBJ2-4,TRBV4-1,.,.,CASSQGEGKNIQYF,TGCGCCAGCAGCCAAGGGGAAGGCAAAAACATTCAGTACTTC
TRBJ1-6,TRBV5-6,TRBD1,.,CASSGDRRRSPLHF,TGTGCCAGCAGCGGGGACAGACGCCGGTCACCCCTCCACTTT
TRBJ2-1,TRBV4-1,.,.,CASSQEETQGYNEQFF,TGCGCCAGCAGCCAAGAAGAAACACAGGGATACAATGAGCAGTTCTTC
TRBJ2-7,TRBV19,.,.,CASSIGSNREQYF,TGTGCCAGTAGTATCGGGAGTAATCGCGAGCAGTACTTC
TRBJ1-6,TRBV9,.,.,CASSVTRRSPLHF,TGTGCCAGCAGCGTGACTAGGCGTTCACCCCTCCACTTT